The 15 T cell receptor beta chains listed next were all sequenced from one sample in a study of CD8+CD57+ T cells in acquired aplastic anemia. Both TCR beta VDJ combination and CDR3 sequence profiling were carried out. Genomic DNA was the template for this profiling. Each CDR3 protein gets one entry after TCRdb re-called the reads with MiXCR. The profile shows 200,000 to 250,000 distinct CDR3 sequences, 30% to 40% of them singletons. Source material: sorted CD4+, CD8+, or CD8+CD57+ T cells (not recorded which) from PBMCs. The source is a human donor in good health, serving as a control.

This clonotype was recorded many times. V is TRBV7-8 and J is TRBJ2-3; possibly TRBD2 for D (5 bases). This CDR3 comprises 15 residues. Germline CDR1 reads SGHVS; CDR2 reads FQNEAQ. The V and J ends lost 4 bases and 3 bases respectively, with 14 bases between them. CDR3 DNA sequence: TGTGCCAGCAGCTCCCGCTCGGGATGGACAGATACGCAGTATTTT. It encodes CASSSRSGWTDTQYF.

This chain joins TRBV25-1 and TRBJ2-1; TRBD1 matches 8 bases. The germline V gene encodes CDR1 MGHDK and CDR2 SYGVNS. V lost 4 bases to trimming and J lost 8 bases; unmatched junction nucleotides: 7. The CDR3 has 14 residues. The CDR3 sequence: CASSARGPPDEQFF. Here the CDR3 DNA reads TGTGCCAGCAGTGCCAGGGGGCCGCCGGATGAGCAGTTCTTC.

V usage is TRBV2 and J usage is TRBJ1-6; no clear D gene. This CDR3 comprises 14 residues. From germline, CDR1 is SNHLY and CDR2 FYNNEI. Trimming left V 3 bases short and J 8 bases short, with 11 bases between. CDR3 region: CASSDRGPYSPLHF. Here the CDR3 DNA reads TGTGCCAGCAGTGATCGCGGTCCGTATTCACCCCTCCACTTT.

This clonotype showed up just a few times. The chain uses TRBV7-2 and TRBJ1-1; D possibly corresponds to TRBD1 (5 bases). This CDR3 is 14 amino acids long. V was shortened by 5 bases and J by 2 bases, with 12 bases between the two germline ends. Germline lookup yields CDR1 SGHTA and CDR2 FQGNSA. The CDR3 nucleotides read TGTGCCAGCAGCCGGTTCGGGGCTAACACTGAAGCTTTCTTT. Its protein is CASSRFGANTEAFF.

V gene TRBV5-1 combines with J gene TRBJ2-7; maybe TRBD1 (7 bases). V lost 4 bases and J lost 7, with 27 bases in between. CDR3 length equals 17 residues. Per the germline V gene, CDR1 is SGHRS and CDR2 is YFSETQ. This CDR3 is CASSTHPAAGGQREQYF. As DNA, the CDR3 is TGCGCCAGCAGCACCCATCCCGCGGCAGGGGGGCAGAGAGAGCAGTACTTC.

This clonotype was detected many times. This chain joins TRBV20-1 and TRBJ2-5; the D call may be TRBD1 or TRBD2 (5 bases each). Germline V CDR1 and CDR2: DFQATT, SNEGSKA (reference sequence). This CDR3 has 16 residues. V lost 2 bases and J 0 bases, leaving 16 bases between the germline ends. CDR3 in amino acids: CSARSFKPGHQETQYF. The CDR3 DNA is TGCAGTGCTAGATCGTTTAAACCGGGACACCAAGAGACCCAGTACTTC.

This rearrangement joins TRBV27 to TRBJ1-2, with a weak D call TRBD1 (6 bases). This CDR3 has 15 amino acids. The germline CDR1 and CDR2 sequences are MNHEY and SMNVEV (reference sequence). V was clipped by 10 bases and J by 2 bases, with 20 bases between them. CDR3 sequence: CATFRVGTQNYGYTF. The CDR3 DNA reads as TGTGCCACGTTTAGGGTGGGGACACAGAACTATGGCTACACCTTC.

This rearrangement joins TRBV20-1 to TRBJ2-3; TRBD1 agrees at 8 bases. Germline CDR1 is DFQATT and CDR2 is SNEGSKA (reference sequence). V lost 6 bases, J lost 0 bases, and 5 bases stayed unmatched. The CDR3 sequence is 14 residues long. The CDR3 nucleotides read TGCAGTGCGGGGACAGGTACTAGCACAGATACGCAGTATTTT. Protein sequence: CSAGTGTSTDTQYF.

The sample holds a few counts of this clonotype. This may come from a read error, since a much larger clone is one base off. CDR3 in DNA: TGCAGTGCTAGAAATGGGCGGAGCTCCTACGAGCAGTACTTC. It translates to CSARNGRSSYEQYF. The rearrangement joins TRBV20-1 to TRBJ2-7; unclear D gene. The CDR3 is made up of 14 amino acids. Trimming took 2 bases from V and 0 from J, leaving 11 bases between them. CDR1 and CDR2 from the germline V gene are DFQATT and SNEGSKA (reference sequence).

Regarding this clonotype: A much larger clone is a single base away; this may be a read error. The J gene is TRBJ1-3, the V gene TRBV29-1; a weak D match, TRBD1 (5 bases). The CDR3 has 12 residues. Trimming took 7 bases from V and 9 from J, leaving 16 bases between them. CDR1 and CDR2 from the germline V gene are SQVTM and ANQGSEA. The CDR3 DNA is TGCAGCGCTCAGGGTCTCGGGAGCACCATATATTTT. Its protein product is CSAQGLGSTIYF.

Comment on this clonotype: A much larger clone lies one base from this, so it may be a read error. This chain uses TRBV9 with TRBJ2-1, with 11 bases aligning to TRBD2. Germline CDR1 SGDLS, CDR2 YYNGEE. The CDR3 is made up of 17 amino acids. CDR3: CAGSVGIAGGRDNEQFF. In DNA form, the CDR3 reads TGTGCCGGCAGCGTAGGTATAGCGGGAGGGAGGGACAATGAGCAGTTCTTC.

Concerning this clonotype itself: The junction does not match germline at one end; this may be a read error. The V call is TRBV10-3, the J call TRBJ2-1; TRBD1 agrees at 7 bases. CDR1 is ENHRY, CDR2 SYGVKD, per germline. This CDR3 is 14 amino acids long. The CDR3 loop reads CASSEGQSYNEQFF. Here the CDR3 DNA reads TGTGCCAGCAGTGAGGGACAGAGCTACAATGAGCAGTTCTTC.

This rearrangement joins TRBV4-1 to TRBJ1-4, with 9 bases that match TRBD1. Germline-derived CDR1 and CDR2 are MGHRA and YSYEKL. The CDR3 runs to 15 residues. The J segment lost 4 bases and the V segment lost 3 bases, leaving 3 bases of the junction unmatched. The CDR3 nucleotides read TGCGCCAGCAGCCAGGGACAGGGCGGTAATGAAAAACTGTTTTTT. It is translated as CASSQGQGGNEKLFF.

CDR3 sequence reads: CASSPPTGRLNTEAFF. DNA of the CDR3: TGTGCCAGCAGTCCTCCCACGGGGCGCCTGAACACTGAAGCTTTCTTT. The chain combines TRBV6-5 with TRBJ1-1, with TRBD1 as a possible D gene (5 bases). The CDR3 covers 16 residues. CDR1 is MNHEY and CDR2 is SVGAGI in the germline V gene. V was cut by 5 bases and J by 0 bases, with 16 bases left in between.

The chain employs TRBV14 and TRBJ1-6, with 7 bases that match TRBD1. The CDR3 consists of 14 residues. J gave up 9 bases and V 0 bases, and 2 bases lay outside the gene matches. Germline CDR1 reads SGHDN; CDR2 reads FVKESK. CDR3: CASSQEGGGSPLHF. The CDR3 coding sequence is TGTGCCAGCAGCCAAGAAGGGGGCGGTTCACCCCTCCACTTT.